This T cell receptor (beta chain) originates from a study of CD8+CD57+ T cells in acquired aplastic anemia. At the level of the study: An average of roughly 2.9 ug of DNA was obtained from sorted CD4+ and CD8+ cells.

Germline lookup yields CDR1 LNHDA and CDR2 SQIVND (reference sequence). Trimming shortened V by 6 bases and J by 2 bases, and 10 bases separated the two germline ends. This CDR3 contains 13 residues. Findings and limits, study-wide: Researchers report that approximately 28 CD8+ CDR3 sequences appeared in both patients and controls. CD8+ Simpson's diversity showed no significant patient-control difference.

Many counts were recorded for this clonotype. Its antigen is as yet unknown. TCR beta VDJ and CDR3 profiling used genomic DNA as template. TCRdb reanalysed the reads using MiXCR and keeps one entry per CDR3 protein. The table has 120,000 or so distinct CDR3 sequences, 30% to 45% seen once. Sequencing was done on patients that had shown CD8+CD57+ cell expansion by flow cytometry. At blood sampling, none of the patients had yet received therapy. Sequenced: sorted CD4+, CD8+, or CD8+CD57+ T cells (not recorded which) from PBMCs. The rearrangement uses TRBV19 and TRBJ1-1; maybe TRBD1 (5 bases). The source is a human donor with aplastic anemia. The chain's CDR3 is CASSQGTNTEAFF. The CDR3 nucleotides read TGTGCCAGTAGCCAAGGGACCAACACTGAAGCTTTCTTT.